One and the same sample provided the 2 T cell receptor beta chains below, sequenced in a study of OX40 agonist ivuxolimab in advanced cancers. Generated by immunoSEQ multiplex PCR, the TCRdb table keeps only in-frame clones and is missing some. The sample contains roughly 100,000 clones, 70% to 90% of which appear only once. The specimen comprised CD4+ or CD8+ T cells sorted from blood, sampled in a trial of the OX40 agonist ivuxolimab. The receptors stem from an adult with an advanced solid tumor such as melanoma, head and neck, liver or kidney cancer.

In this sample, this clone turned up once. The chain combines TRBV5-6 with TRBJ1-2; D is possibly TRBD1 (6 bases). The length of the CDR3 is 15 residues. The germline V gene has CDR1 SGHDT and CDR2 YYEEEE. Trimming left V 2 bases short and J 0 bases short, with 11 bases between. The CDR3 loop reads CASSLQGSANYGYTF. The CDR3 DNA reads as TGTGCCAGCAGCTTACAGGGATCAGCTAACTATGGCTACACCTTC.

The rearrangement links TRBV27 to TRBJ1-2; 7 nucleotides line up with TRBD1. Germline CDR1 and CDR2: MNHEY and SMNVEV (reference sequence). This CDR3 is 15 amino acids long. The J segment lost 3 bases and the V segment lost 0 bases, leaving 4 bases of the junction unmatched. The CDR3 protein is CASSLSAGGHYGYTF. CDR3 nucleotide sequence: TGTGCCAGCAGTTTATCGGCAGGGGGGCACTATGGCTACACCTTC.